This T cell receptor beta chain was obtained from a study of naive and memory T cell subsets. Overall study results and limits: From naive to CM, EM and EMRA, diversity decreased and Gini increased. In naive cells, over 85% of TCR sequences were seen only once. Naive repertoires, especially CD8, held a few larger clonotypes, possibly memory cells re-expressing CD45RA.

With respect to this clonotype: Its matching antigen is unknown.

An equimolar mix of two oligonucleotides served as the beta constant-region primer for TRBC1 and TRBC2. Ligated cDNA was amplified by four rounds of PCR with nested alpha and beta constant-region primers and SP2. TCRdb processed the UMI-ligation and nested PCR reads anew with MiXCR; each CDR3 protein has one entry. The sample lists around 93,000 distinct CDR3 sequences; about 11% were seen once. CDR1 and CDR2 from the germline V gene are LGHNA and YSLEER. The germline V and J ends were trimmed by 1 base and 1 base, with 7 bases remaining between them. This CDR3 contains 14 residues. This sequence joins TRBV4-3 and TRBJ2-5; D remains unclear. The receptor was derived from a human donor in good health. Sequencing was performed on naive CD4+ T cells from blood. The CDR3 DNA reads as TGCGCCAGCAGCCAAGCGCGACTCCAAGAGACCCAGTACTTC. This encodes CASSQARLQETQYF.